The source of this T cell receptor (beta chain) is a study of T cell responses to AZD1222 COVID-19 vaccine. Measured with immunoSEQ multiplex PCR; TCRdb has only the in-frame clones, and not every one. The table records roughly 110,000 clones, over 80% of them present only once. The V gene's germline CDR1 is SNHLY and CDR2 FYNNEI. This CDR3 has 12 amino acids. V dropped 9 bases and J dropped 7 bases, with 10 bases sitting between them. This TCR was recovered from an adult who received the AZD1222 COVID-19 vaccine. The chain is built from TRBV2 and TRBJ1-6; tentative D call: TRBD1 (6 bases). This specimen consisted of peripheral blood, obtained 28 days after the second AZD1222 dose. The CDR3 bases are TGTGCCAGACAGGGAGGGAATTCACCCCTCCACTTT. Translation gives CARQGGNSPLHF.